This T cell receptor beta chain was captured in a study of T cell clones after liver transplantation. Background on the study: TCRbeta sequencing after a pre-transplant mixed lymphocyte reaction identified graft-donor-reactive clones, later tracked in post-transplant blood.

Only in-frame clones appear in the TCRdb table, and some are missing; sequencing was by immunoSEQ multiplex PCR. The sample lists fewer than 80,000 clones, around 80% occurring once. The CDR3 spans 15 residues. After removal of 1 base from V and 9 bases from J, the junction contained 10 bases not matched to a gene. Germline values: CDR1 SGHTA, CDR2 FQGNSA. The sequence derives from a human patient who received a liver transplant. Some T cells here may be from the graft donor. The chain has TRBV7-2 and TRBJ2-7, with 9 bases matching TRBD2. Here the sequenced sample was CD4+ T cells from blood, taken 48 months after liver transplant. The CDR3 DNA sequence: TGTGCCAGCAGCTTAGGTGGCGGGGGGGAGTATTGGCAGTACTTC. This sequence encodes CASSLGGGGEYWQYF.